Listed below are T cell receptor beta chains from one sample, sequenced in a study of shared clonotypes between healthy human individuals. The assay was immunoSEQ multiplex PCR, and TCRdb's table has in-frame clones only and misses some. This sample carries a few million clones, 93% of them seen once, and the ten largest clones take approximately 1.6%. Sample: naive CD8+ T cells from PBMCs. These receptors were obtained from a young man in good health. Some clones in this sample may be carry-over from other donors' samples. Each CDR3 is given with its conserved first and last residue. The order of the fields is D gene, clone size, V gene, J gene, CDR3 protein, CDR3 DNA. D genes are given only for firm matches. Where a row states a size, it is once, few, many or the class of an expanded clone; other rows omit it.

D: -
size: -
V: TRBV4-1
J: TRBJ1-5
CDR3: CASSQSRGSNQPQHF
DNA: TGCGCCAGCAGCCAGTCCAGGGGTAGCAATCAGCCCCAGCATTTT

D: -
size: -
V: TRBV7-2
J: TRBJ2-2
CDR3: CASSLGPGTAGELFF
DNA: TGTGCCAGCAGCTTAGGGCCAGGGACGGCCGGGGAGCTGTTTTTT

D: -
size: -
V: TRBV4-1
J: TRBJ2-7
CDR3: CASSQGPAPDEQYF
DNA: TGCGCCAGCAGCCAAGGCCCCGCCCCCGACGAGCAGTACTTC

D: -
size: -
V: TRBV7-9
J: TRBJ2-7
CDR3: CATRPGSDYEQYF
DNA: TGTGCCACCCGGCCGGGGTCCGACTACGAGCAGTACTTC

D: -
size: -
V: TRBV7-9
J: TRBJ2-5
CDR3: CASSLAPAEPRETQYF
DNA: TGTGCCAGCAGCTTAGCGCCAGCGGAGCCTCGGGAGACCCAGTACTTC

D: -
size: -
V: TRBV9
J: TRBJ2-1
CDR3: CASSVGGSHGQFF
DNA: TGTGCCAGCAGCGTAGGGGGAAGCCATGGGCAGTTCTTC

D: -
size: -
V: TRBV10-3
J: TRBJ2-3
CDR3: CAISGPRDGKTDTQYF
DNA: TGTGCCATCAGTGGCCCCCGGGACGGAAAGACAGATACGCAGTATTTT

D: TRBD2
size: -
V: TRBV2
J: TRBJ2-1
CDR3: CASSPASGSEFF
DNA: TGTGCCAGCAGTCCTGCTAGCGGGAGTGAGTTCTTC

D: -
size: -
V: TRBV2
J: TRBJ2-3
CDR3: CASSEGGQSSTDTQYF
DNA: TGTGCCAGCAGTGAAGGGGGGCAGTCTAGCACAGATACGCAGTATTTT

D: -
size: -
V: TRBV18
J: TRBJ2-7
CDR3: CASSARGLGEQYF
DNA: TGTGCCAGCTCGGCCCGGGGTTTGGGGGAGCAGTACTTC

D: TRBD2
size: -
V: TRBV27
J: TRBJ2-5
CDR3: CASSFGGGGETQYF
DNA: TGTGCCAGCAGTTTCGGGGGGGGCGGGGAGACCCAGTACTTC

D: TRBD1
size: -
V: TRBV11-2
J: TRBJ2-3
CDR3: CASSIDRVVADTQYF
DNA: TGTGCCAGCAGCATAGACAGGGTTGTTGCAGATACGCAGTATTTT

D: -
size: -
V: TRBV4-1
J: TRBJ2-3
CDR3: CASSQDKGSPQGYF
DNA: TGCGCCAGCAGCCAAGATAAGGGCTCCCCTCAGGGGTATTTT

D: TRBD1
size: few
V: TRBV7-9
J: TRBJ1-1
CDR3: CASRERQGRTEAFF
DNA: TGTGCCAGCAGGGAACGACAGGGGCGGACTGAAGCTTTCTTT

D: TRBD1
size: -
V: TRBV2
J: TRBJ2-6
CDR3: CASSRDRERGGANVLTF
DNA: TGTGCCAGCAGCCGGGACAGGGAAAGGGGTGGGGCCAACGTCCTGACTTTC

D: -
size: -
V: TRBV27
J: TRBJ2-7
CDR3: CASSLSAGPYEQYF
DNA: TGTGCCAGCAGTTTATCGGCAGGGCCCTACGAGCAGTACTTC

D: TRBD2
size: -
V: TRBV9
J: TRBJ2-3
CDR3: CASSVEGLPRRPFDTQYF
DNA: TGTGCCAGCAGCGTAGAGGGACTACCACGCCGACCGTTCGATACGCAGTATTTT

D: -
size: -
V: TRBV6-5
J: TRBJ1-1
CDR3: CASSPRVRTEAFF
DNA: TGTGCCAGCTCGCCTCGGGTCCGCACTGAAGCTTTCTTT

D: -
size: -
V: TRBV6-5
J: TRBJ2-6
CDR3: CASSTGPGAAVLTF
DNA: TGTGCCAGCAGTACCGGACCAGGCGCCGCCGTCCTGACTTTC

D: -
size: -
V: TRBV7-9
J: TRBJ2-1
CDR3: CASSPGPSSYNEQFF
DNA: TGTGCCAGCAGCCCGGGACCCAGCTCCTACAATGAGCAGTTCTTC

D: -
size: once
V: TRBV11-3
J: TRBJ2-2
CDR3: CASSSKGQNTGELFF
DNA: TGTGCCAGCAGCTCTAAGGGCCAGAACACCGGGGAGCTGTTTTTT

D: TRBD1
size: -
V: TRBV4-1
J: TRBJ2-1
CDR3: CASSERQGVNEQFF
DNA: TGCGCCAGCAGCGAACGGCAGGGGGTCAATGAGCAGTTCTTC

D: -
size: -
V: TRBV19
J: TRBJ1-5
CDR3: CASSEPYSNQPQHF
DNA: TGTGCCAGTAGTGAGCCGTATAGCAATCAGCCCCAGCATTTT

D: -
size: -
V: TRBV4-2
J: TRBJ2-3
CDR3: CASSQDLVDTQYF
DNA: TGTGCCAGCAGCCAGGATTTGGTTGATACGCAGTATTTT

D: -
size: -
V: TRBV19
J: TRBJ1-1
CDR3: CASSYRVNTEAFF
DNA: TGTGCCAGTAGTTACAGGGTGAACACTGAAGCTTTCTTT

D: -
size: few
V: TRBV4-1
J: TRBJ1-1
CDR3: CASSQGNTEAFF
DNA: TGCGCCAGCAGCCAGGGGAACACTGAAGCTTTCTTT

D: -
size: -
V: TRBV5-1
J: TRBJ2-7
CDR3: CASSLARSERGYEQYF
DNA: TGCGCCAGCAGCTTGGCCCGCAGCGAAAGAGGCTACGAGCAGTACTTC

D: -
size: -
V: TRBV5-8
J: TRBJ1-1
CDR3: CASSEHINTEAFF
DNA: TGTGCCAGCAGCGAACATATTAACACTGAAGCTTTCTTT

D: -
size: -
V: TRBV11-2
J: TRBJ2-3
CDR3: CASSTRQGSPDTQYF
DNA: TGTGCCAGCAGCACCCGGCAGGGCAGCCCAGATACGCAGTATTTT

D: -
size: -
V: TRBV28
J: TRBJ1-4
CDR3: CASSLRGENEKLFF
DNA: TGTGCCAGCAGTTTACGGGGGGAGAATGAAAAACTGTTTTTT

D: -
size: -
V: TRBV4-1
J: TRBJ2-1
CDR3: CASHPGGGGGGNEQFF
DNA: TGCGCCAGCCACCCGGGGGGAGGAGGGGGCGGCAATGAGCAGTTCTTC

D: -
size: -
V: TRBV27
J: TRBJ2-4
CDR3: CASSSTLAKNIQYF
DNA: TGTGCCAGCAGTTCCACCCTAGCCAAAAACATTCAGTACTTC

D: -
size: -
V: TRBV27
J: TRBJ2-7
CDR3: CASSLQRTATYEQYF
DNA: TGTGCCAGCAGTTTACAGCGGACAGCCACCTACGAGCAGTACTTC

D: TRBD1
size: -
V: TRBV28
J: TRBJ1-4
CDR3: CASSLVLGQGATNEKLFF
DNA: TGTGCCAGCAGTTTAGTTTTGGGGCAGGGGGCAACTAATGAAAAACTGTTTTTT

D: TRBD2
size: once
V: TRBV9
J: TRBJ2-3
CDR3: CASSTGASGIFRDTQYF
DNA: TGTGCCAGCAGCACGGGAGCTAGCGGGATATTCAGAGATACGCAGTATTTT

D: -
size: -
V: TRBV5-1
J: TRBJ2-1
CDR3: CASRIAALAYNEQFF
DNA: TGCGCCAGCAGAATAGCGGCACTAGCCTACAATGAGCAGTTCTTC

D: TRBD1
size: -
V: TRBV19
J: TRBJ1-1
CDR3: CASSITGDEAFF
DNA: TGTGCCAGTAGTATAACAGGGGATGAAGCTTTCTTT

D: -
size: -
V: TRBV27
J: TRBJ1-2
CDR3: CASSFIGPGQRPNYGYTF
DNA: TGTGCCAGCAGTTTTATCGGTCCCGGGCAGCGCCCTAACTATGGCTACACCTTC

D: TRBD2
size: -
V: TRBV6-5
J: TRBJ2-1
CDR3: CASSLGLALNEQFF
DNA: TGTGCCAGCAGCCTCGGACTAGCGCTCAATGAGCAGTTCTTC

D: -
size: -
V: TRBV15
J: TRBJ2-7
CDR3: CATSTNTGDYEQYF
DNA: TGTGCCACCAGCACTAATACCGGGGACTACGAGCAGTACTTC

D: TRBD1
size: -
V: TRBV28
J: TRBJ2-7
CDR3: CASSFPPGQGRYEQYF
DNA: TGTGCCAGCAGTTTCCCTCCTGGACAGGGGAGGTACGAGCAGTACTTC

D: -
size: few
V: TRBV6-1
J: TRBJ1-1
CDR3: CASSEAVSNTEAFF
DNA: TGTGCCAGCAGTGAAGCTGTGAGTAACACTGAAGCTTTCTTT

D: TRBD2
size: -
V: TRBV27
J: TRBJ2-7
CDR3: CASSLSPGLANYEQYF
DNA: TGTGCCAGCAGTTTGTCCCCGGGACTAGCGAACTACGAGCAGTACTTC

D: -
size: -
V: TRBV29-1
J: TRBJ2-1
CDR3: CSVDGPSTVNEQFF
DNA: TGCAGCGTTGACGGGCCATCCACGGTCAATGAGCAGTTCTTC

D: TRBD1
size: -
V: TRBV5-1
J: TRBJ2-7
CDR3: CASSPVTGSSYEQYF
DNA: TGCGCCAGCAGCCCAGTGACAGGGAGCTCCTACGAGCAGTACTTC

D: TRBD1
size: -
V: TRBV12-5
J: TRBJ1-1
CDR3: CASGLPDRPNTEAFF
DNA: TGTGCTAGTGGTTTACCGGACAGGCCGAACACTGAAGCTTTCTTT

D: TRBD1
size: -
V: TRBV27
J: TRBJ2-7
CDR3: CASSLSFQGEHYEQYF
DNA: TGTGCCAGCAGTTTAAGTTTCCAGGGGGAGCACTACGAGCAGTACTTC